This T cell receptor (beta chain) originates from a study of blood T cells in healthy people across ages. This clonotype has a count of ten or more. It was with a sample-barcoded 5' primer and a J-beta primer mix that a second PCR of about 6 to 12 cycles was run. A single record per CDR3 protein comes from TCRdb applying MiXCR to the 5' RACE reads. Among about 930,000 distinct CDR3 sequences listed, roughly 29% were seen once. CDR3 length: 16 amino acids. Trimming at V came to 5 bases and at J to 5 bases, leaving 12 bases not matched to a gene. Germline CDR1 and CDR2: SGHTA and FQGNSA. These data also featured in a second study, about T cells of mothers and their children. That paper states: Reads obtained per mother exceeded 10 million TCR beta CDR3 reads, with some 3 million obtained per child.

This receptor was taken from a middle-aged woman in good health. This chain connects TRBV7-2 to TRBJ2-5; 9 nucleotides match TRBD1. Material for sequencing was blood. The CDR3 here is CASSLMGQGGKETQYF. The CDR3 nucleotides read TGTGCCAGCAGCCTAATGGGACAGGGAGGGAAGGAGACCCAGTACTTC.